This T cell receptor beta chain was identified in a study of molecular identifiers for immune sequencing clone quantification. Trimming cost V 5 bases and J 8 bases, with 9 bases left between them. The V gene's germline CDR1 is MNHEY and CDR2 SVGEGT. The CDR3 runs 12 residues. Naive CD8 T cells, phenotype CD8+CD4-CCR7+CD45RA+, were sorted. Study outcomes and limitations: A shared barcode on identical TCR molecules could lead to underestimated sizes for highly expanded clones.

One entry per CDR3 protein, called by TCRdb with MiXCR from the PCR reads. The sample includes just under 650,000 distinct CDR3 sequences, just under 20% of them seen just once. A word on this clonotype: Its antigen is undetermined.

This chain uses TRBV6-2 or TRBV6-3 with TRBJ1-4, with unresolved D. This clonotype was sampled from a human donor in good health. Some libraries in this study had Jurkat cell RNA spiked in. The sample consisted of naive CD8+ T cells from blood, with Jurkat cell RNA spiked in. This sample's subset: FACS-sorted CD8+CD4-CCR7+CD45RA+ naive T cells. The CDR3 region is CASSALTEKLFF. The CDR3 nucleotides read TGTGCCAGCAGTGCCCTGACCGAAAAACTGTTTTTT.